The present T cell receptor (beta chain) was sequenced within a study of regulatory T cells in long-lasting Graves disease. Across the whole study: Graves' patients who were just diagnosed had used antithyroid drugs for under 3 months. Findings of the study overall: Tissue studied was limited to peripheral blood, excluding thyroid tissue.

Indicated time point: newly diagnosed GD, antithyroid drugs for less than 3 months. The authors made the TCR library using RNA they extracted from PBMCs. This clonotype has at least ten counts. Its antigen is still unknown. V lost 2 bases and J lost 5, with 10 bases in between. Germline assignment: CDR1 SGHRS and CDR2 YFSETQ. CDR3 length equals 13 residues. Building the TCR beta libraries relied on iRepertoire HTBI primers, and CDR3 regions underwent Arm-PCR. As handled by the study authors: Around 59 TRBV and 12 to 15 TRBJ segments were identified across samples. One entry per CDR3 protein, called by TCRdb with MiXCR from the multiplex PCR reads. TCRdb assigned the V and J calls; the authors' analysis was not used. This sample has about 620,000 distinct CDR3 sequences, with roughly 16% found just once. These data are also associated with another study on T cells in Graves' hyperthyroidism and ophthalmopathy. Per that paper: In the first-round RT-PCR of the TCR CDR3, the HTBI primer set was used.

The sequencing used peripheral blood mononuclear cells (PBMCs), collected at new diagnosis, from a patient treated with antithyroid drugs. The receptor's source is a young woman with Graves disease. The chain is built from TRBV5-1 and TRBJ1-1; D might be TRBD1 (6 bases). DNA for the CDR3: TGCGCCAGCAGCTTCCTGACAGGAACTGAAGCTTTCTTT. It specifies CASSFLTGTEAFF.